This T cell receptor beta chain was retrieved from a study of blood T cell repertoires in COVID-19. The germline gives CDR1 LNHDA, CDR2 SQIVND (reference sequence). The V end was cut by 5 bases, the J end by 6 bases, with 12 bases between. The CDR3 has 13 residues. The data were produced by immunoSEQ multiplex PCR, yet TCRdb's version contains in-frame clones alone and is incomplete. The profile shows approximately 70,000 clones, around 89% of them singletons. This clonotype originated in a human donor in a cohort sampled during active COVID-19. Source material: peripheral blood. The chain employs TRBV19 and TRBJ2-3; tentative D call: TRBD1 (7 bases). The CDR3 DNA sequence: TGTGCCAGTAGTTCCCCAGGGGGGGATACGCAGTATTTT. Amino acids: CASSSPGGDTQYF.